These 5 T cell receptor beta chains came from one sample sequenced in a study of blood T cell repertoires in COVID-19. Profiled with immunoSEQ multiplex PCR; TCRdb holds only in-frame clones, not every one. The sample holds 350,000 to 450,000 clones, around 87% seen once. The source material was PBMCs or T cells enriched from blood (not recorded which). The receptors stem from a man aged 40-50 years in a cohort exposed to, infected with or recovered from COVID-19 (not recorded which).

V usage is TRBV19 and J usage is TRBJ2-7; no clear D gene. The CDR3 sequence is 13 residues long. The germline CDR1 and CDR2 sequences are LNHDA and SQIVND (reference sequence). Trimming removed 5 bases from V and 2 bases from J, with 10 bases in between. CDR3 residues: CASSAGIAYEQYF. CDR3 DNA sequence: TGTGCCAGTAGTGCAGGAATAGCCTACGAGCAGTACTTC.

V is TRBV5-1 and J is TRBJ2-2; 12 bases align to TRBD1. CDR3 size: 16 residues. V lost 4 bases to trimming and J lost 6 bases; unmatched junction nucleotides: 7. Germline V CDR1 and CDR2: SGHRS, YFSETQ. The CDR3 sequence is CASSHGTGGAAGELFF. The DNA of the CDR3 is TGCGCCAGCAGCCATGGGACAGGGGGCGCGGCCGGGGAGCTGTTTTTT.

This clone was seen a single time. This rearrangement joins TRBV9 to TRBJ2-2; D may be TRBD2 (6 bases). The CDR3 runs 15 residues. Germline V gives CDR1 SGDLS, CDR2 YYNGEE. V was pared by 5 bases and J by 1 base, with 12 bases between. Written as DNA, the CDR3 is TGTGCCAGCAGTTTAAGCGGGTTGAACACCGGGGAGCTGTTTTTT. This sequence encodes CASSLSGLNTGELFF. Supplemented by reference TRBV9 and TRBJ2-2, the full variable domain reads DSGVTQTPKHLITATGQRVTLRCSPRSGDLSVYWYQQSLDQGLQFLIQYYNGEERAKGNILERFSAQQFPDLHSELNLSSLELGDSALYFCASSLSGLNTGELFFGEGSRLTVL.

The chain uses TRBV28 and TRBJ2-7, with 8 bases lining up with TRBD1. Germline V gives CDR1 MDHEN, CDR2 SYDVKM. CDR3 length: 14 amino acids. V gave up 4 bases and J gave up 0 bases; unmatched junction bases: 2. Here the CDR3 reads CASSWTGSSYEQYF. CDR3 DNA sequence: TGTGCCAGCAGTTGGACAGGGAGCTCCTACGAGCAGTACTTC.

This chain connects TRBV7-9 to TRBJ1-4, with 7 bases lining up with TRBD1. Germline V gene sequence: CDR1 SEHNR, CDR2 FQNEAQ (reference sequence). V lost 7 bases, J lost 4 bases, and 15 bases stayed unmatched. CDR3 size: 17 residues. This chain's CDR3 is CASTLRGGLGDNEKLFF. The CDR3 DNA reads TGTGCCAGCACCTTGCGAGGGGGCTTGGGGGATAATGAAAAACTGTTTTTT.